These T cell receptor beta chains were read from a single sample in a study of T cell repertoires in cytomegalovirus infection. From the reads, TCRdb called clonotypes with MiXCR, one entry per CDR3 protein. Of some 170,000 distinct CDR3 sequences listed, approximately 18% are singletons. Source material: CD8+ T cells from PBMCs. Receptor source: a human donor in good health (CMV status not recorded). Some clones in this sample may be carry-over from other donors' samples. CDR3s include the opening cysteine and the closing phenylalanine or tryptophan. The D gene is left open where the match is weak. Rows give clone size only sometimes, using once, few, many, or a class for an expanded clone.

D	V	J	size	DNA	CDR3
.	TRBV20-1	TRBJ1-3	few	TGCAGTGCTAGAGATGGCCAGGGGCACGGAAACACCATATATTTT	CSARDGQGHGNTIYF
TRBD1	TRBV28	TRBJ1-6	.	TGTGCCAGCAGACCGACAGGGATGGGCTCACCCCTCCACTTT	CASRPTGMGSPLHF
.	TRBV7-2	TRBJ2-7	.	TGTGCCAGCAGCCAGGAAAGCCCCTACGAGCAGTACTTC	CASSQESPYEQYF
TRBD1	TRBV29-1	TRBJ1-2	.	TGCAGCGTTGGACCGGGACAGGGGTTCTATGGCTACACCTTC	CSVGPGQGFYGYTF
.	TRBV28	TRBJ1-1	few	TGTGCCAGCAGATTTATAATGGGACGGGAGAACACTGAAGCTTTCTTT	CASRFIMGRENTEAFF
.	TRBV20-1	TRBJ1-1	.	TGCAGTGCTTCCCCGTCTTTTTGGGACACTGAAGCTTTCTTT	CSASPSFWDTEAFF
TRBD2	TRBV4-2	TRBJ2-3	.	TGTGCCAGCAGCTTAGGGACTAGCGGGGGTGCAGATACGCAGTATTTT	CASSLGTSGGADTQYF
.	TRBV5-8	TRBJ2-5	few	TGTGCCAGCAGCTTGGCTTCCGAGAGGGGAAAGACCCAGTACTTC	CASSLASERGKTQYF
.	TRBV7-6	TRBJ2-7	.	TGTGCCAGCAGCTTAGAGGAGGTCTACGAGCAGTACTTC	CASSLEEVYEQYF
TRBD2	TRBV27	TRBJ2-3	.	TGTGCCAGCAGTGCAGGAAGGACTAGCGGGGTCACGAGGGATACGCAGTATTTT	CASSAGRTSGVTRDTQYF
TRBD1	TRBV28	TRBJ1-1	few	TGTGCCAGCAGTTTAAAACGTCCGGGACAGGGGAGTGATGAAGCTTTCTTT	CASSLKRPGQGSDEAFF
.	TRBV28	TRBJ2-7	.	TGTGCCAGCACCCCGGGCCGGGACAACTCCTACGAGCAGTACTTC	CASTPGRDNSYEQYF
.	TRBV7-2	TRBJ2-3	.	TGTGCCAGCAGCCCCCGGCGCGGGAGCACAGATACGCAGTATTTT	CASSPRRGSTDTQYF
TRBD2	TRBV13	TRBJ2-1	.	TGTGCCAGCAGCTCAGCGGGGGGAGGGCACAATGAGCAGTTCTTC	CASSSAGGGHNEQFF
.	TRBV6-6	TRBJ1-6	.	TGTGCCAGCAGTCCTGGGCCGAGCTCCTATAATTCACCCCTCCACTTT	CASSPGPSSYNSPLHF
.	TRBV28	TRBJ1-6	few	TGTGCCAGCAGTTTGGGCAGGGCCTATAATTCACCCCTCCACTTT	CASSLGRAYNSPLHF
.	TRBV6-5	TRBJ1-4	.	TGTGCCAGCAGTCAGCTCCGGACCCATGAAAAACTGTTTTTT	CASSQLRTHEKLFF
.	TRBV7-8	TRBJ1-6	few	TGTGCCAGCAGCTTAGCGGGTACCGAGGGCTCGCCCCTCCACTTT	CASSLAGTEGSPLHF
.	TRBV28	TRBJ2-7	.	TGTGCCAGCAGTACCCTCGGTTACTACGAGCAGTACTTC	CASSTLGYYEQYF
.	TRBV2	TRBJ1-1	.	TGTGCCAGCAGTGAAGATGGGGGGGTCGGGAACACTGAAGCTTTCTTT	CASSEDGGVGNTEAFF
.	TRBV12-3/TRBV12-4	TRBJ2-7	.	TGTGCCAGCAGCGTACAGGGAACTTCCTACGAGCAGTACTTC	CASSVQGTSYEQYF
TRBD1	TRBV2	TRBJ2-5	few	TGTGCCAGCAGTGCCCCGGGACAGGTTGGAGAGACCCAGTACTTC	CASSAPGQVGETQYF
.	TRBV19	TRBJ2-1	.	TGTGCCAGTAGTGTGTACAGCGGCAATGAGCAGTTCTTC	CASSVYSGNEQFF
.	TRBV7-2	TRBJ1-5	many	TGTGCCAGCAGCTTAGTGGGGGGCGGGGTCGGCGGCCAGCCCCAGCATTTT	CASSLVGGGVGGQPQHF
.	TRBV9	TRBJ1-6	.	TGTGCCAGCAGCCCCTCAACAGGGTTTGATTCACCCCTCCACTTT	CASSPSTGFDSPLHF
.	TRBV7-6	TRBJ2-5	few	TGTGCCAGCAGCATGGACTCTCAAGAGACCCAGTACTTC	CASSMDSQETQYF
.	TRBV7-9	TRBJ1-4	few	TGTGCCAGCAGCTCCGCGGGCCAGAATGAAAAACTGTTTTTT	CASSSAGQNEKLFF
.	TRBV7-6	TRBJ2-7	few	TGTGCCAGCAGCTTCGGGGGCGAAAGCTTCCTAAGCTCCTACGAGCAGTACTTC	CASSFGGESFLSSYEQYF